One and the same sample provided the 5 T cell receptor beta chains below, sequenced in a study of cytomegalovirus exposure and HLA in healthy donors. PCR primers comprised 60 Vbeta and 13 Jbeta primers. Assay: immunoSEQ multiplex PCR; the TCRdb copy retains only in-frame clones and omits some. This sample has approximately 120,000 clones; less than 80% occur once, and the top ten carry more than 2.5%. The specimen was PBMCs. All receptors derive from a woman in her forties or fifties in good health and CMV-seronegative.

This chain uses TRBV28 with TRBJ2-7, with TRBD2 identical over 7 bases. CDR3 size: 15 residues. The trim removed 2 bases at V and 1 base at J, leaving 5 bases unmatched. CDR1 and CDR2 from the germline V gene are MDHEN and SYDVKM. The CDR3 sequence: CASSLGRERSYEQYF. The CDR3 DNA sequence: TGTGCCAGCAGTTTAGGGAGGGAAAGATCCTACGAGCAGTACTTC.

The genes are TRBV19 and TRBJ2-3, with D unresolved. V was pared by 7 bases and J by 2 bases, with 10 bases between. The CDR3 contains 13 residues. CDR1 is LNHDA and CDR2 is SQIVND in the germline V gene (reference sequence). The CDR3 DNA sequence: TGTGCCAGTATGGGCCTTTACACAGATACGCAGTATTTT. This encodes CASMGLYTDTQYF.

This chain links TRBV30 with TRBJ2-2; possible D gene TRBD1, 5 bases. The length of the CDR3 is 13 residues. The V end was cut by 2 bases, the J end by 7 bases, with 11 bases between. Germline V gene sequence: CDR1 GTSNPN, CDR2 SVGIG (reference sequence). The CDR3 DNA sequence: TGTGCCTGGAGTCTGCAGGGCAACGGGGAGCTGTTTTTT. Translated, it gives CAWSLQGNGELFF.

The rearrangement links TRBV25-1 to TRBJ1-2; 7 bases match TRBD1. CDR1 and CDR2 from the germline V gene are MGHDK and SYGVNS. The CDR3 sequence is 16 residues long. J lost 5 bases, V lost 6 bases, and 15 bases had no gene match. The CDR3 here is CASSQNTGEIPYGYTF. The DNA for the CDR3 is TGTGCCAGCAGCCAAAACACAGGGGAAATACCTTATGGCTACACCTTC.

The chain carries TRBV29-1 and TRBJ1-1; D is perhaps TRBD1 (5 bases). The germline V and J ends were trimmed by 7 bases and 3 bases, with 15 bases remaining between them. CDR3 size: 13 residues. The germline CDR1 and CDR2 sequences are SQVTM and ANQGSEA. The CDR3: CSGQGNRDTEAFF. CDR3 sequence (DNA): TGCAGCGGGCAGGGAAATAGGGACACTGAAGCTTTCTTT.